The entry below gives a single TCR beta chain sequence along with its context. These data belong to a study of CD8+CD57+ T cells in acquired aplastic anemia. TCR beta VDJ and CDR3 were profiled, and genomic DNA was the template. TCRdb passed the reads through MiXCR, listing each CDR3 protein once. The repertoire holds 450,000 to 600,000 distinct CDR3 sequences, with around 33% as singletons. V was clipped by 4 bases and J by 0 bases; unmatched bases: 4. This CDR3 contains 16 residues. Germline CDR1 SGHDT, CDR2 YYEEEE. Flow cytometry had shown expanded CD8+CD57+ cells in the patients chosen for sequencing.

The rearrangement joins TRBV5-6 to TRBJ1-5, with TRBD1 identical over 10 bases. The receptor comes from a human donor with aplastic anemia. The sequenced material came from sorted CD4+, CD8+, or CD8+CD57+ T cells (not recorded which) from PBMCs. CDR3 coding DNA: TGTGCCAGCAGCAGGACAGGGGGGCTTAGCAATCAGCCCCAGCATTTT. Amino acids: CASSRTGGLSNQPQHF.